The clone carrying this T cell receptor (beta chain) has more than one count but fewer than ten. Its target is not known. This sample is drawn from a study of neurological immune-mediated disorders. Broader study findings: Among 34 multiple sclerosis patients, 18 had repertoires that phylogenetic grouping placed in one related-CDR3 cluster, a possible signature.

The making of cDNA relied on 5'RACE with 10-nucleotide random UMIs. From 15-18 subjects, each sequencing run yielded over 160 million TCR-beta sequences. TCRdb re-derived calls from the 5' RACE reads in MiXCR, one entry per CDR3 protein. The sample includes just over 95,000 distinct CDR3 sequences, roughly 4% of them seen just once. From germline, CDR1 is SQVTM and CDR2 ANQGSEA. The CDR3 is made up of 14 amino acids. With V trimmed by 6 bases and J by 2 bases, 8 bases remained unmatched. The chain has TRBV29-1 and TRBJ2-3, with 7 bases fitting TRBD1. The sequencing sample was made of PBMCs. The receptor was isolated from a woman aged 18-30 years with multiple sclerosis. The CDR3 sequence is CSVGQDSNTDTQYF. CDR3 coding DNA: TGCAGCGTCGGACAGGACTCTAACACAGATACGCAGTATTTT.